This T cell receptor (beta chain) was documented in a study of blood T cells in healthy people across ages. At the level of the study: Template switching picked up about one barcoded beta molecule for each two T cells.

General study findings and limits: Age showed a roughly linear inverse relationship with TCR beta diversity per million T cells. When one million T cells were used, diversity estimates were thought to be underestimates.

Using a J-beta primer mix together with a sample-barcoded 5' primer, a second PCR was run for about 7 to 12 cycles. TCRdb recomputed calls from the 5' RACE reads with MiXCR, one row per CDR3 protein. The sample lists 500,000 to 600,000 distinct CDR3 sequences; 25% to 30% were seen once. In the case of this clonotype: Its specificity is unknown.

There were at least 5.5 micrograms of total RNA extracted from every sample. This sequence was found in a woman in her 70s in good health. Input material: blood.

The CDR3 here is CASSQGTGPTMGTQYF. DNA for the CDR3: TGTGCCAGCAGCCAAGGTACAGGTCCTACAATGGGGACCCAGTACTTC. The gene calls are TRBV3-1 and TRBJ2-1, with D perhaps matching TRBD1 (5 bases). Near its end, the DNA agrees better with TRBJ2-5, so the J call may be wrong. The germline V gene encodes CDR1 LGHDT and CDR2 YNNKEL (reference sequence). The CDR3 length is 16 residues.